This T cell receptor beta chain was found in a study of T cells in women clearing cervical HPV infection. Study in general: Cases: HPV16-related CIN3 or worse on histology, a couple of invasive cancers.

CDR1 is SGHDT and CDR2 is YYEEEE in the germline V gene. The CDR3 sequence is 15 residues long. Repertoires were generated with immunoSEQ multiplex PCR, while TCRdb's copy carries only in-frame clones and drops some. The sample features tens of thousands of clones, with roughly 6.8% in its top ten. Whole-study results and caveats: Effector/memory and HPV-specific T cells were not isolated, and association timing is unknown. A classifier using richness and V gene abundances reached an AUC of about 0.83.

Worth noting for this clone: Its antigen is unidentified. The sequence runs out 3 residues before the end of the CDR3; the remainder is reconstructed from the germline J gene.

The sequence derives from a woman aged 18 to 75 with a cervical HPV16 infection that either progressed to CIN3+ or cleared (not recorded which). The chain employs TRBV5-6 and TRBJ2-4, with D hard to call. Sequencing input: blood buffy coat. The sequenced part of the CDR3 DNA is TGTGCCAGCAGCTTGGGCAGACCATCTAACTATGGT. Protein sequence: CASSLGRPSNYG. The full CDR3 reads CASSLGRPSNYGQYF. Full variable domain (rest looked up from reference TRBV5-6 and TRBJ2-4): DAGVTQSPTHLIKTRGQQVTLRCSPKSGHDTVSWYQQALGQGPQFIFQYYEEEERQRGNFPDRFSGHQFPNYSSELNVNALLLGDSALYLCASSLGRPSNYGQYFGAGTRLSVL.